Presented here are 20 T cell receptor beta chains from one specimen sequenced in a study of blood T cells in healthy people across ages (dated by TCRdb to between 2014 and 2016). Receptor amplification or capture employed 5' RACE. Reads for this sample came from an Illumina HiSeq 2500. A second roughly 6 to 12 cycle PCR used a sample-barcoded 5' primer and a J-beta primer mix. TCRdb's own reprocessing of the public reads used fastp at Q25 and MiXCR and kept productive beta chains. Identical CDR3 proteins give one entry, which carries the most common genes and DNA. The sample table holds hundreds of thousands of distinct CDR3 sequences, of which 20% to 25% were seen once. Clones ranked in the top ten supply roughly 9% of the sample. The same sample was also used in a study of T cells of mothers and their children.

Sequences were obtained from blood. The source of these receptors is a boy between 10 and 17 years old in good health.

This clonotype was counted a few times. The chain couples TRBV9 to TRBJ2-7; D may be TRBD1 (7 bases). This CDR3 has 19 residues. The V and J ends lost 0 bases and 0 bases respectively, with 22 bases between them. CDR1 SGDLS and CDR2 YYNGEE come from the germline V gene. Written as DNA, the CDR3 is TGTGCCAGCAGCGTAGGTGGGGGGACAGCAAGTCTGGGCTCCTACGAGCAGTACTTC. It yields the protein CASSVGGGTASLGSYEQYF. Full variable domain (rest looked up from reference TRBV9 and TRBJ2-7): DSGVTQTPKHLITATGQRVTLRCSPRSGDLSVYWYQQSLDQGLQFLIQYYNGEERAKGNILERFSAQQFPDLHSELNLSSLELGDSALYFCASSVGGGTASLGSYEQYFGPGTRLTVT.

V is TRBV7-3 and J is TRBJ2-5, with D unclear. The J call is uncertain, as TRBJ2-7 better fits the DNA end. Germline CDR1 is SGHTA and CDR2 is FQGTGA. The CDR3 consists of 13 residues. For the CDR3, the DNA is TGTGCCAGCAGCCTTAATCATCCCTACGAGCAGTACTTC. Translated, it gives CASSLNHPYEQYF.

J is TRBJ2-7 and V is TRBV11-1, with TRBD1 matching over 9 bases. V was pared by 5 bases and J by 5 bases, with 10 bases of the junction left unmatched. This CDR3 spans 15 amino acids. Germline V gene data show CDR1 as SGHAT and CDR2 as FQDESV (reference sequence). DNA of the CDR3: TGTGCCAGCAGCCAACAGGGGGCAATCCCCCACGAGCAGTACTTC. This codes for CASSQQGAIPHEQYF.

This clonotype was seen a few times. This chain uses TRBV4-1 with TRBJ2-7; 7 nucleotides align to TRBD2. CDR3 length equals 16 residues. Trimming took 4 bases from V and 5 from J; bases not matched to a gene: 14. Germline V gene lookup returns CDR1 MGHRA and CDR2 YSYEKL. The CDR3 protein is CASSPPLAGATDEQYF. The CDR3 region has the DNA TGCGCCAGCAGCCCCCCCCTGGCGGGAGCAACCGACGAGCAGTACTTC.

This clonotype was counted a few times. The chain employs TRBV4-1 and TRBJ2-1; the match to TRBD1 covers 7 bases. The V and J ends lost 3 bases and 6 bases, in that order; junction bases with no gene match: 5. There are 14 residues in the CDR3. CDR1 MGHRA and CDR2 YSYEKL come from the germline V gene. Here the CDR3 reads CASSQPAGGNEQFF. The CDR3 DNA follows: TGCGCCAGCAGCCAGCCCGCAGGGGGCAATGAGCAGTTCTTC.

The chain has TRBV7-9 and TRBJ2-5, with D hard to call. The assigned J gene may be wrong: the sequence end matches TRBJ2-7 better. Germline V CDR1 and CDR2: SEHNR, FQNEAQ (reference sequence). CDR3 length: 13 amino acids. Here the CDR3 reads CASSDDWVGEQYF. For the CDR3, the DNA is TGTGCCAGCAGCGACGACTGGGTTGGCGAGCAGTACTTC.

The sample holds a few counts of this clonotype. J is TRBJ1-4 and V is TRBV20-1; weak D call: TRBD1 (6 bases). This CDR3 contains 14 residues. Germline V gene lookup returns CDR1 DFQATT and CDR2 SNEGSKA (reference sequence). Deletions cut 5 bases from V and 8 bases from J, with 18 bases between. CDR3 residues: CSAGPRGSREKLFF. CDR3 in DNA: TGCAGTGCTGGCCCCAGGGGCTCGCGGGAAAAACTGTTTTTT.

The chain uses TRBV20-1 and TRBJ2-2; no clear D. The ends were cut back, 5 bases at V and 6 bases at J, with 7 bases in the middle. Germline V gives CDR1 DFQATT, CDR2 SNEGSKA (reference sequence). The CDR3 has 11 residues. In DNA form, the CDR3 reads TGCAGTGCTCTCCGTGCCGGGGAGCTGTTTTTT. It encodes CSALRAGELFF.

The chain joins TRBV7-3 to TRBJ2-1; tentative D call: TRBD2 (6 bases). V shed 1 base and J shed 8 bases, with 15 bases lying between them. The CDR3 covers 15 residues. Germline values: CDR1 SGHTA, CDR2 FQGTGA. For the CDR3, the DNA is TGTGCCAGCAGCTTAATGGAGGGCCAGGGTGATGAGCAGTTCTTC. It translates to CASSLMEGQGDEQFF.

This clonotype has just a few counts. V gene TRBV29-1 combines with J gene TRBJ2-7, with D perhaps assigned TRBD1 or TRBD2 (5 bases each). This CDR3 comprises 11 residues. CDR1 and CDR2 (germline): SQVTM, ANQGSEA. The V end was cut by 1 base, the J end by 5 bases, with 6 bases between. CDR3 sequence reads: CSVEGDDEQYF. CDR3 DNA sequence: TGCAGCGTTGAAGGGGACGACGAGCAGTACTTC.

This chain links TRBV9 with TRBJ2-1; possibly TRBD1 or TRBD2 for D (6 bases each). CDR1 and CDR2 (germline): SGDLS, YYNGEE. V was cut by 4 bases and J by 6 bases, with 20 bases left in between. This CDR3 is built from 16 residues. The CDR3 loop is CASSPQSQGGGNEQFF. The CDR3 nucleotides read TGTGCCAGCAGCCCTCAATCACAGGGAGGCGGCAATGAGCAGTTCTTC.

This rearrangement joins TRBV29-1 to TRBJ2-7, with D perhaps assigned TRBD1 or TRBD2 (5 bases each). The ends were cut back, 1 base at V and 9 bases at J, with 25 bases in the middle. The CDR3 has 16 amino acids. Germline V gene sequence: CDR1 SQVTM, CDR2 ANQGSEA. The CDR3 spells CSVEGGDRSTTVRQYF. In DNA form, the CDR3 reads TGCAGCGTTGAAGGGGGAGACAGATCTACGACGGTTCGGCAGTACTTC.

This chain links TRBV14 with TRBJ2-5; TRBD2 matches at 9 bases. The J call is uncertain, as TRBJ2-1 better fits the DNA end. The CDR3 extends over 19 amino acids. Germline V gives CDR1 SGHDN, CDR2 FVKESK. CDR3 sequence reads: CASSQRGERGRAVFNEQFF. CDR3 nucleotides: TGTGCCAGCAGCCAAAGAGGGGAGCGCGGGAGGGCCGTCTTCAATGAGCAGTTCTTC.

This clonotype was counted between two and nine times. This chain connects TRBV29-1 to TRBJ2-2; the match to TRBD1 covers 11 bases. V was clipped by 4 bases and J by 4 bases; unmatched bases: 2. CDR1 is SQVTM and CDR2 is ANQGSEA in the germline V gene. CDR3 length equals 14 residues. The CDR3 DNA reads TGCAGCGTTGGGACAGGGGGCACCACCGGGGAGCTGTTTTTT. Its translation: CSVGTGGTTGELFF.

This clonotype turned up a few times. The chain's CDR3 is CASSLTDRLHYGYTF. For the CDR3, the DNA is TGTGCCAGCAGCTTAACGGACAGACTTCACTATGGCTACACCTTC. This chain links TRBV7-3 with TRBJ1-2; D is perhaps TRBD1 (6 bases). CDR3 length equals 15 residues. Trimming shortened V by 0 bases and J by 3 bases, and 11 bases separated the two germline ends. CDR1 SGHTA and CDR2 FQGTGA come from the germline V gene.

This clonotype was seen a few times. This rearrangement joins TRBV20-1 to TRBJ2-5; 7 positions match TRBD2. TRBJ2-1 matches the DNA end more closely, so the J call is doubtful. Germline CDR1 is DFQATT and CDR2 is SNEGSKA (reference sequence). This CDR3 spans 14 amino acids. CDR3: CSATQRGLVNEQFF. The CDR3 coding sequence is TGCAGTGCTACACAGCGGGGACTCGTTAATGAGCAGTTCTTC.

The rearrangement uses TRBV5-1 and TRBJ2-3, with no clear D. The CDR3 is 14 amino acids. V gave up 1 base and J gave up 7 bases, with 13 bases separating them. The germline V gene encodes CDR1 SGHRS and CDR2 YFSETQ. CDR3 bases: TGCGCCAGCAGCTTGAACCATAGGGCAAATACGCAGTATTTT. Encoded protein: CASSLNHRANTQYF.

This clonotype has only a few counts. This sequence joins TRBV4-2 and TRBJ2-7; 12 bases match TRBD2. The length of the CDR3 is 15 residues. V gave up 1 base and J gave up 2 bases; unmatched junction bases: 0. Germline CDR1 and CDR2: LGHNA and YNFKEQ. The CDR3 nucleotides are TGTGCCAGCAGCCAAGGGACTAGCGGGACCTACGAGCAGTACTTC. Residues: CASSQGTSGTYEQYF.

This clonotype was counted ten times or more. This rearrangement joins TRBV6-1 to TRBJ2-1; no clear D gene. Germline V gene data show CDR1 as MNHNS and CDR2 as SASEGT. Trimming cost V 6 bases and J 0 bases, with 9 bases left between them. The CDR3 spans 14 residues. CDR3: CASSGRSSYNEQFF. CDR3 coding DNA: TGTGCCAGCAGCGGACGTAGCTCCTACAATGAGCAGTTCTTC.

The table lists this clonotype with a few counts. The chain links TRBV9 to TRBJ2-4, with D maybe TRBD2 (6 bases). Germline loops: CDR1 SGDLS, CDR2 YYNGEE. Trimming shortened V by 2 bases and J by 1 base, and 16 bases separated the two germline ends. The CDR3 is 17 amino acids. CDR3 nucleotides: TGTGCCAGCAGCGTCTCTGGCGGGGAAGGGGCCAAAAACATTCAGTACTTC. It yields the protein CASSVSGGEGAKNIQYF.